This T cell receptor (beta chain) appears in the sequencing data of a study of blood T cell repertoires in COVID-19. Study overall: Some COVID-19 samples were acute and others convalescent; all came from the United States, Italy and Spain.

TCRdb's table, derived via immunoSEQ multiplex PCR, lists solely in-frame clones and lacks some. Altogether about 260,000 clones are present, about 90% being singletons, with the ten largest covering roughly 2.5%. The length of the CDR3 is 17 residues. Trimming at V came to 6 bases and at J to 2 bases, leaving 14 bases not matched to a gene. Germline V CDR1 and CDR2: MDHEN, SYDVKM. J is TRBJ2-7 and V is TRBV28; TRBD1 matches at 9 bases. Material for sequencing was peripheral blood. The sequence derives from a woman in her fifties or sixties with acute or convalescent COVID-19. CDR3 region: CASSPVGPGQGTYEQYF. The CDR3 DNA follows: TGTGCCAGCAGCCCGGTGGGGCCGGGACAGGGCACCTACGAGCAGTACTTC.